These T cell receptor beta chains were read from a single sample in a study of beta chain features in type 1 diabetes. Clones were sequenced by immunoSEQ multiplex PCR, and TCRdb holds only the in-frame ones, with some missing. The top ten clones hold approximately 0.087% of a sample with roughly 610,000 clones, roughly 16% of them seen once. Sequenced: naive CD4+ T cells from blood. The receptor set was obtained from a man between 18 and 29 years old in good health. CDR3s include the opening cysteine and the closing phenylalanine or tryptophan. A D gene is named only where the DNA matches it firmly. A clone size is listed for some rows: how often the clone was seen (once, few, many), or a class if it is expanded.

>TRBV6-4|TRBJ1-2|.|few
CASSDSGRNYGYTF
TGTGCCAGCAGTGACTCTGGCAGAAACTATGGCTACACCTTC
>TRBV6-5|TRBJ2-7|TRBD1|few
CASSTTTGRYEQYF
TGTGCCAGCAGTACGACGACAGGGAGATACGAGCAGTACTTC
>TRBV5-1|TRBJ1-2|.|few
CASSLGDSLGYGYTF
TGCGCCAGCAGCTTGGGGGATTCCCTAGGCTATGGCTACACCTTC
>TRBV7-2|TRBJ2-7|TRBD1|.
CASSPYLGTGAPYEQYF
TGTGCCAGCAGCCCCTACCTCGGGACAGGGGCCCCCTACGAGCAGTACTTC
>TRBV27|TRBJ2-7|TRBD1|.
CASRRDRGPYEQYF
TGTGCCAGCAGGCGGGACAGGGGGCCCTACGAGCAGTACTTC
>TRBV30|TRBJ1-1|.|few
CAWSVRGRTEAFF
TGTGCCTGGAGTGTAAGGGGAAGGACTGAAGCTTTCTTT
>TRBV4-3|TRBJ1-2|.|few
CASSQELGAPYGYTF
TGCGCCAGCAGCCAAGAGCTGGGGGCTCCCTATGGCTACACCTTC
>TRBV5-1|TRBJ2-2|TRBD1|.
CASSLGDRDTGELFF
TGCGCCAGCAGCTTGGGTGACAGGGACACCGGGGAGCTGTTTTTT
>TRBV4-1|TRBJ2-3|TRBD2|few
CASSQPPSGNGDTQYF
TGCGCCAGCAGCCAACCCCCCAGCGGGAATGGAGATACGCAGTATTTT
>TRBV6-6|TRBJ2-3|.|few
CASRRTGTDTQYF
TGTGCCAGCAGGCGCACAGGGACAGATACGCAGTATTTT
>TRBV7-8|TRBJ2-4|.|.
CASSSGGLAKNIQYF
TGTGCCAGCAGCTCTGGTGGGCTAGCCAAAAACATTCAGTACTTC
>TRBV15|TRBJ1-1|.|.
CATSRDSWGFAEAFF
TGTGCCACCAGCAGAGATAGTTGGGGGTTCGCTGAAGCTTTCTTT
>TRBV15|TRBJ2-7|.|.
CATSRERRGVYEQYF
TGTGCCACCAGCAGAGAGCGCAGGGGGGTCTACGAGCAGTACTTC
>TRBV29-1|TRBJ1-3|.|.
CSVDSGLYGNTIYF
TGCAGCGTTGATTCAGGGCTTTACGGAAACACCATATATTTT
>TRBV7-9|TRBJ2-1|.|few
CASSLTSSSYNEQFF
TGTGCCAGCAGCTTAACCTCTAGTTCCTACAATGAGCAGTTCTTC
>TRBV5-1|TRBJ1-1|.|few
CASSFGRDTEAFF
TGCGCCAGCAGCTTCGGCAGGGACACTGAAGCTTTCTTT
>TRBV27|TRBJ1-2|.|.
CASSGAGDRWHGYTF
TGTGCCAGCAGTGGCGCGGGGGATCGGTGGCATGGCTACACCTTC
>TRBV5-1|TRBJ2-3|.|few
CASSLDRGGTDTQYF
TGCGCCAGCAGCTTAGACAGGGGAGGGACAGATACGCAGTATTTT
>TRBV7-9|TRBJ1-6|TRBD1|.
CASSLDRGNSPLHF
TGTGCCAGCAGCTTGGACAGGGGTAATTCACCCCTCCACTTT
>TRBV6-4|TRBJ2-1|.|few
CASSDSSSGIYNEQFF
TGTGCCAGCAGTGACTCATCCAGCGGTATATACAATGAGCAGTTCTTC
>TRBV7-2|TRBJ2-7|TRBD1|few
CASSRIGTGKKQYF
TGTGCCAGCAGCCGAATCGGGACAGGGAAGAAGCAGTACTTC
>TRBV4-3|TRBJ2-3|TRBD2|few
CASSQGTSGALTQYF
TGCGCCAGCAGCCAGGGGACTAGCGGGGCCCTTACGCAGTATTTT
>TRBV7-2|TRBJ1-5|.|few
CASSARWDQPQHF
TGTGCCAGCAGCGCCCGTTGGGATCAGCCCCAGCATTTT
>TRBV29-1|TRBJ1-3|TRBD1|.
CSVGQGLTGNTIYF
TGCAGCGTGGGACAGGGACTCACTGGAAACACCATATATTTT
>TRBV10-3|TRBJ2-2|.|.
CAITTSMGNTGELFF
TGTGCCATCACCACTAGTATGGGGAACACCGGGGAGCTGTTTTTT
>TRBV30|TRBJ1-5|.|.
CAWSPTSNQPQHF
TGTGCCTGGAGCCCAACTAGCAATCAGCCCCAGCATTTT
>TRBV5-1|TRBJ2-3|TRBD2|.
CASTLAGARDTQYF
TGCGCCAGCACACTAGCGGGGGCAAGAGATACGCAGTATTTT
>TRBV4-2|TRBJ2-1|.|.
CASSQVETVYNEQFF
TGTGCCAGCAGCCAAGTTGAGACGGTGTACAATGAGCAGTTCTTC
>TRBV5-5|TRBJ1-5|.|.
CASSLVGYSNQPQHF
TGTGCCAGCAGCTTGGTCGGTTATAGCAATCAGCCCCAGCATTTT
>TRBV6-4|TRBJ1-2|.|few
CASSDRVKGYTF
TGTGCCAGCAGTGACCGGGTTAAGGGCTACACCTTC
>TRBV29-1|TRBJ1-2|.|.
CSVDRLSNYGYTF
TGCAGCGTTGACAGACTTTCTAACTATGGCTACACCTTC
>TRBV20-1|TRBJ1-1|.|few
CSAKRNTEAFF
TGCAGTGCGAAGCGAAACACTGAAGCTTTCTTT
>TRBV7-3|TRBJ2-3|TRBD2|many
CASSLGTSGTDTQYF
TGTGCCAGCAGCCTCGGGACTAGCGGCACAGATACGCAGTATTTT
>TRBV20-1|TRBJ1-5|TRBD1|few
CSAGRQGPVYF
TGCAGTGCGGGTAGACAGGGCCCCGTGTATTTT
>TRBV29-1|TRBJ1-5|.|few
CSVSQGQDQPQHF
TGCAGCGTTAGTCAGGGCCAAGATCAGCCCCAGCATTTT
>TRBV5-4|TRBJ2-3|.|few
CASSLGSRVALDTQYF
TGTGCCAGCAGCTTGGGAAGCAGGGTTGCATTAGATACGCAGTATTTT
>TRBV5-1|TRBJ2-7|.|few
CASSSGTLGEQYF
TGCGCCAGCAGCTCCGGGACTTTGGGAGAGCAGTACTTC
>TRBV10-3|TRBJ1-5|TRBD1|.
CAIWTGVGNQPQHF
TGTGCCATTTGGACAGGGGTAGGCAATCAGCCCCAGCATTTT
>TRBV18|TRBJ1-1|.|.
CASSPPEGWNTEAFF
TGTGCCAGCTCACCACCGGAGGGGTGGAACACTGAAGCTTTCTTT
>TRBV13|TRBJ2-6|.|few
CASSLWGAAGANVLTF
TGTGCCAGCAGCTTATGGGGGGCGGCTGGGGCCAACGTCCTGACTTTC
>TRBV9|TRBJ1-2|.|few
CASSQPPADYGYTF
TGTGCCAGCAGCCAACCCCCGGCAGACTATGGCTACACCTTC
>TRBV29-1|TRBJ2-3|.|few
CSVDGTGSRGPDTQYF
TGCAGCGTGGACGGTACGGGGTCCAGGGGACCAGATACGCAGTATTTT
>TRBV27|TRBJ1-1|.|.
CASSFKGVNTEAFF
TGTGCCAGCAGTTTTAAGGGAGTGAACACTGAAGCTTTCTTT
>TRBV6-5|TRBJ1-2|TRBD1|.
CASSYSGQGARGYTF
TGTGCCAGCAGTTACAGCGGACAGGGGGCGCGGGGCTACACCTTC
>TRBV6-5|TRBJ2-3|TRBD2|.
CASRSGGASTDTQYF
TGTGCCAGCAGAAGCGGGGGGGCTAGCACAGATACGCAGTATTTT
>TRBV19|TRBJ2-7|TRBD1|.
CASGTAASYEQYF
TGTGCCAGCGGGACAGCCGCCTCCTACGAGCAGTACTTC